This T cell receptor (beta chain) was documented in a study of human T cells and chemical hapten exposure. V was pared by 3 bases and J by 13 bases, with 15 bases between. Germline CDR1 is LGHDT and CDR2 is YNNKEL (reference sequence). The CDR3 loop spans 13 amino acids. This clonotype has ten or more counts. TCRdb recomputed calls from the RACE reads with MiXCR, one row per CDR3 protein. The sample records just over 90,000 distinct CDR3 sequences, roughly 8% being singletons. Time point: healthy volunteer bleed at 2 weeks. Researchers extracted total RNA from unfractionated whole blood. The sequence was obtained from a female donor in good health. Some clones in this sample may be carry-over from other donors' samples. The sequencing input was whole blood. The genes are TRBV3-1 and TRBJ1-4; TRBD1 is a possible D gene (5 bases). CDR3 sequence: CASSHRTEQALFF. In DNA form, the CDR3 reads TGTGCCAGCAGCCACCGGACCGAACAGGCACTGTTTTTT.